A single T cell receptor (beta chain) is shown here with its context. Measured with immunoSEQ multiplex PCR; TCRdb has only the in-frame clones, and not every one. The data hold tens of thousands of clones, with about 83% observed a single time. The sample originates from a study of T cells in localized non-small cell lung cancer. The sample was PBMCs, taken before any cancer treatment. This receptor was obtained from a man between 40 and 70 years old with stage II lung adenocarcinoma.

For the CDR3, the DNA is TGTGCCAGCAGTCCTCAAGCAGGTAGAGTCGGCTACACCTTC. It encodes CASSPQAGRVGYTF. The chain couples TRBV5-6 to TRBJ1-2; D is undetermined. V was trimmed by 5 bases and J by 8 bases, leaving 19 bases between them. Germline loops: CDR1 SGHDT, CDR2 YYEEEE. The CDR3 is 14 residues long.